The entry below describes one T cell receptor (beta chain). The germline V gene encodes CDR1 SGHTA and CDR2 FQGNSA. The germline V and J ends were trimmed by 2 bases and 10 bases, with 21 bases remaining between them. The CDR3 is made up of 17 amino acids. This record belongs to a study of human T cells and chemical hapten exposure. TCRdb called the RACE reads again in MiXCR, with one record for every CDR3 protein. The sample holds approximately 340,000 distinct CDR3 sequences, around 7% seen once. Time point described: patch test 1, 2 weeks after DPC sensitization. Treatment meaning: therapeutic diphenylcyclopropenone sensitization with weekly scalp DPC.

This sequence originates from a woman aged 18-29 years with alopecia areata. Some clones in this sample may be carry-over from other donors' samples. The V call is TRBV7-2, the J call TRBJ1-6; no clear D gene. This specimen consisted of whole blood, obtained in connection with sensitization to the hapten diphenylcyclopropenone (DPC). CDR3 DNA: TGTGCCAGCAGCTTACGTGGGTCTGGCAGGTCCCAATCACCCCTCCACTTT. It encodes CASSLRGSGRSQSPLHF.